The 16 T cell receptor beta chains listed next were all sequenced from one sample in a study of T cell responses to AZD1222 COVID-19 vaccine. Assay used: immunoSEQ multiplex PCR; TCRdb lists only in-frame clones, some missing. The sample contains 150,000 to 180,000 clones, roughly 90% of which appear only once. Here the sequenced sample was peripheral blood, taken 28 days after the second AZD1222 dose. The receptors here all came from an adult who received the AZD1222 COVID-19 vaccine.

The V and J genes are TRBV4-1 and TRBJ2-3, with TRBD2 matching 9 bases. Germline assignment: CDR1 MGHRA and CDR2 YSYEKL. The CDR3 is made up of 19 amino acids. The V segment lost 4 bases and the J segment 1 base; nucleotides outside the gene matches: 15. CDR3 nucleotide sequence: TGCGCCAGCAGCCGCCTACCCCTGGCCCAGCGGGGGGGCACAGATACGCAGTATTTT. Translation: CASSRLPLAQRGGTDTQYF.

The count of this clone is one. CDR3 nucleotides: TGTGCCACGAGTACTACAGGGAAAGCTACTAGCGGGGGCCTCTACGAGCAGTACTTC. This gives the protein CATSTTGKATSGGLYEQYF. The chain uses TRBV28 and TRBJ2-7; 11 nucleotides match TRBD2. The CDR3 extends over 19 amino acids. V shed 10 bases and J 3 bases; nucleotides not matched to a gene: 23. The germline gives CDR1 MDHEN, CDR2 SYDVKM. Together with reference TRBV28 and TRBJ2-7, the CDR3 gives the full variable domain: DVKVTQSSRYLVKRTGEKVFLECVQDMDHENMFWYRQDPGLGLRLIYFSYDVKMKEKGDIPEGYSVSREKKERFSLILESASTNQTSMYLCATSTTGKATSGGLYEQYFGPGTRLTVT.

This clone has just one count. This chain connects TRBV5-1 to TRBJ2-5, with 9 bases aligning to TRBD1. The V segment lost 4 bases and the J segment 5 bases; nucleotides outside the gene matches: 9. Looked up from germline, CDR1 is SGHRS and CDR2 is YFSETQ. This CDR3 is built from 15 residues. The CDR3 loop is CASSPGTGKGETQYF. Here the CDR3 DNA reads TGCGCCAGCAGCCCCGGGACAGGGAAGGGCGAGACCCAGTACTTC.

This clone was observed a single time. The chain combines TRBV6-6 with TRBJ2-4; TRBD2 matches at 8 bases. Looked up from germline, CDR1 is MNHNY and CDR2 is SVGAGI (reference sequence). This CDR3 region has 15 residues. The V segment lost 7 bases and the J segment 4 bases; nucleotides outside the gene matches: 9. CDR3 sequence (DNA): TGTGCCAGCATCAAGACCGGGACTAGGAAAAACATTCAGTACTTC. Protein sequence: CASIKTGTRKNIQYF.

This sequence joins TRBV10-3 and TRBJ2-3; TRBD2 matches at 12 bases. CDR3 length: 15 residues. The germline V gene encodes CDR1 ENHRY and CDR2 SYGVKD. After removal of 6 bases from V and 5 bases from J, the junction contained 6 bases not matched to a gene. CDR3 protein: CAISTSGGHGDTQYF. The CDR3 bases are TGTGCCATCAGCACTAGCGGGGGGCATGGAGATACGCAGTATTTT.

The rearrangement uses TRBV6-5 and TRBJ1-5, with a weak D call TRBD1 (6 bases). V was cut by 2 bases and J by 5 bases, with 13 bases left in between. CDR1 and CDR2 from the germline V gene are MNHEY and SVGAGI. The CDR3 loop spans 15 amino acids. The CDR3 region has the DNA TGTGCCAGCAGTTACACCACAGGGTCGGATCAGCCCCAGCATTTT. The encoded protein is CASSYTTGSDQPQHF.

V is TRBV9 and J is TRBJ2-2; possibly TRBD2 for D (6 bases). This CDR3 is built from 14 residues. From germline, CDR1 is SGDLS and CDR2 YYNGEE. V lost 4 bases and J 3 bases, leaving 10 bases between the germline ends. CDR3 sequence reads: CASSLGLYTGELFF. DNA for the CDR3: TGTGCCAGCAGCCTGGGACTTTACACCGGGGAGCTGTTTTTT.

The chain links TRBV15 to TRBJ1-2; TRBD1 is a possible D gene (6 bases). Per germline, CDR1 LNHNV and CDR2 YYDKDF (reference sequence). CDR3 length: 13 amino acids. Trimming took off 3 bases at V and 8 bases at J, with 13 bases between the two ends. The CDR3 DNA is TGTGCCACCAGCAGCGACAGGCTTAAGGGCTACACCTTC. Amino acid sequence: CATSSDRLKGYTF.

This sequence joins TRBV6-5 and TRBJ2-1; D ambiguous. CDR1 is MNHEY and CDR2 is SVGAGI in the germline V gene. Between the trimmed V and J ends, which lost 0 bases and 4 bases, there was a span of 13 bases. This CDR3 spans 16 amino acids. CDR3 sequence reads: CASSYSKAVPYNEQFF. The CDR3 nucleotides read TGTGCCAGCAGTTACTCGAAGGCAGTACCGTACAATGAGCAGTTCTTC.

The chain recombines TRBV7-9 with TRBJ1-2, with D possibly TRBD1 on 6 matching bases. This CDR3 comprises 14 residues. The germline V gene encodes CDR1 SEHNR and CDR2 FQNEAQ (reference sequence). Trimming removed 0 bases at V and 7 bases at J, with 12 bases between. This CDR3 is CASSLATGLGGYTF. CDR3 DNA: TGTGCCAGCAGCTTAGCAACAGGGTTGGGTGGCTACACCTTC.

The rearrangement uses TRBV5-5 and TRBJ1-4; tentative D call: TRBD1 (6 bases). With 1 base removed from V and 0 bases from J, the gap between germline ends came to 7 bases. Looked up from germline, CDR1 is SGHKS and CDR2 is YYEKEE (reference sequence). The length of the CDR3 is 15 residues. Written as DNA, the CDR3 is TGTGCCAGCAGCTTGAAGGGGGCAACTAATGAAAAACTGTTTTTT. The encoded protein is CASSLKGATNEKLFF.

This chain connects TRBV27 to TRBJ2-2, with D possibly being TRBD2 (6 bases). Germline V gene lookup returns CDR1 MNHEY and CDR2 SMNVEV (reference sequence). V was trimmed by 6 bases and J by 1 base, leaving 12 bases between them. The CDR3 consists of 15 residues. The CDR3 region is CASSYSGMNTGELFF. The CDR3, as DNA: TGTGCCAGCAGCTATAGCGGAATGAACACCGGGGAGCTGTTTTTT.

The genes are TRBV27 and TRBJ2-4, with D perhaps matching TRBD2 (5 bases). Per the germline V gene, CDR1 is MNHEY and CDR2 is SMNVEV (reference sequence). The CDR3 length is 15 residues. Trimming took off 5 bases at V and 8 bases at J, with 19 bases between the two ends. The CDR3 protein is CASSARNSRGYIQYF. The CDR3 DNA is TGTGCCAGCAGTGCCAGGAATAGCCGGGGATACATTCAGTACTTC.

V usage is TRBV6-5 and J usage is TRBJ1-1, with D perhaps matching TRBD1 (6 bases). This CDR3 has 14 amino acids. Germline CDR1 and CDR2: MNHEY and SVGAGI. V was trimmed by 5 bases and J by 3 bases, leaving 13 bases between them. In DNA, the CDR3 is TGTGCCAGCAGTATGTCAGGGGTTTACACTGAAGCTTTCTTT. This encodes CASSMSGVYTEAFF.

The chain joins TRBV6-6 to TRBJ2-3, with D perhaps matching TRBD1 (5 bases). The CDR3 covers 11 residues. Trimming left V 6 bases short and J 5 bases short, with 6 bases between. Per the germline V gene, CDR1 is MNHNY and CDR2 is SVGAGI (reference sequence). The CDR3 bases are TGTGCCAGCAGAGGGGTAGATACGCAGTATTTT. It translates to CASRGVDTQYF.

This chain links TRBV10-1 with TRBJ2-2, with D unclear. Germline V gene sequence: CDR1 WNHNN, CDR2 SYGVQD (reference sequence). The CDR3 totals 13 residues. V was shortened by 8 bases and J by 7 bases, with 14 bases between the two germline ends. CDR3 bases: TGCGCCAGCGTGGTATATGGCCACGGGGAGCTGTTTTTT. It translates to CASVVYGHGELFF.